One and the same sample provided the 21 T cell receptor beta chains below, sequenced in a study of blood T cell repertoires in COVID-19. This table comes from immunoSEQ multiplex PCR, and its TCRdb copy is limited to in-frame clones, with some not included. The table shows about 44,000 clones, with about 81% occurring only once. The sequenced sample consisted of peripheral blood. These receptors were taken from a human donor in a cohort sampled during active COVID-19.

V usage is TRBV10-3 and J usage is TRBJ2-2; possible D gene TRBD2, 7 bases. There are 15 residues in the CDR3. The V end was cut by 2 bases, the J end by 4 bases, with 11 bases between. Germline V gene data show CDR1 as ENHRY and CDR2 as SYGVKD. The CDR3 region is CAISERGASTGELFF. DNA for the CDR3: TGTGCCATCAGTGAGCGGGGGGCGAGCACCGGGGAGCTGTTTTTT.

The chain has TRBV4-2 and TRBJ2-5, with D tentatively TRBD2 (5 bases). The V and J ends lost 1 base and 3 bases respectively, with 18 bases between them. Germline V gene sequence: CDR1 LGHNA, CDR2 YNFKEQ. The CDR3 is made up of 17 amino acids. The CDR3 DNA is TGTGCCAGCAGCCAAGTAGGCTCCGGACTTTCTAAAGAGACCCAGTACTTC. Amino acids: CASSQVGSGLSKETQYF.

V and J are TRBV6-5 and TRBJ1-4; 7 bases align to TRBD1. Germline CDR1 is MNHEY and CDR2 is SVGAGI. This CDR3 contains 14 residues. After removal of 6 bases from V and 6 bases from J, the junction contained 7 bases not matched to a gene. CDR3 loop: CASRRDRVDEKLFF. In DNA, the CDR3 is TGTGCCAGCAGACGCGACAGGGTCGATGAAAAACTGTTTTTT.

The V call is TRBV7-2, the J call TRBJ1-4; a possible D gene is TRBD1 (5 bases). Between the trimmed V and J ends, which lost 1 base and 4 bases, there was a span of 7 bases. This CDR3 is 14 amino acids long. The germline CDR1 and CDR2 sequences are SGHTA and FQGNSA. The CDR3 loop is CASSLGRGNEKLFF. The DNA for the CDR3 is TGTGCCAGCAGCTTAGGTAGGGGTAATGAAAAACTGTTTTTT.

This chain links TRBV18 with TRBJ1-5; perhaps TRBD1 as D (5 bases). The germline V gene has CDR1 KGHSH and CDR2 LQKENI. V shed 3 bases and J shed 0 bases, with 9 bases lying between them. This CDR3 contains 15 residues. CDR3 nucleotides: TGTGCCAGCTCACCCCAGGGTGATAGCAATCAGCCCCAGCATTTT. The encoded protein is CASSPQGDSNQPQHF.

This chain connects TRBV6-5 to TRBJ1-1; TRBD1 aligns across 9 bases. The germline V gene encodes CDR1 MNHEY and CDR2 SVGAGI. The CDR3 covers 14 residues. Unmatched junction bases numbered 8, after V lost 6 bases and J lost 6 bases. In nucleotides, the CDR3 is TGTGCCAGCAGCGCACAGGGGGCAATCTCTGAAGCTTTCTTT. Its translation is CASSAQGAISEAFF.

The V gene is TRBV4-1, the J gene TRBJ1-5; 8 bases fit TRBD1. Germline assignment: CDR1 MGHRA and CDR2 YSYEKL. The CDR3 runs 17 residues. Trimming took 5 bases from V and 1 from J; bases not matched to a gene: 10. The CDR3 loop is CASSIRTGTSSNQPQHF. In DNA, the CDR3 is TGCGCCAGCAGCATCCGGACAGGGACTTCCAGCAATCAGCCCCAGCATTTT.

The chain recombines TRBV30 with TRBJ1-4, with 9 bases aligning to TRBD1. The CDR3 runs 13 residues. Trimming cost V 8 bases and J 5 bases; bases outside gene matches: 6. Germline V CDR1 and CDR2: GTSNPN, SVGIG (reference sequence). CDR3 residues: CAGAGTGNEKLFF. The CDR3 bases are TGTGCCGGTGCCGGGACAGGGAATGAAAAACTGTTTTTT.

The chain couples TRBV28 to TRBJ1-1; 8 positions agree with TRBD1. Losses at the gene ends were 6 bases for V and 3 bases for J; bases not matched to a gene: 3. The CDR3 covers 13 residues. Germline V gene data show CDR1 as MDHEN and CDR2 as SYDVKM. DNA of the CDR3: TGTGCCAGCAGACCGACAGGGGACACTGAAGCTTTCTTT. This translates into CASRPTGDTEAFF.

This chain connects TRBV24-1 to TRBJ2-3; 8 bases agree with TRBD2. There are 14 residues in the CDR3. Germline V gene data show CDR1 as KGHDR and CDR2 as SFDVKD. The J segment lost 8 bases and the V segment lost 4 bases, leaving 7 bases of the junction unmatched. CDR3 amino acids: CATSDHRTSSTQYF. The CDR3 coding sequence is TGTGCCACCAGTGACCACCGGACTAGCAGTACGCAGTATTTT.

This chain connects TRBV6-6 to TRBJ2-1; the D gene is possibly TRBD2 (6 bases). The CDR3 has 14 residues. CDR1 and CDR2 from the germline V gene are MNHNY and SVGAGI (reference sequence). V lost 7 bases, J lost 6 bases, and 16 bases lay in between. The CDR3: CASTQNLAINEQFF. CDR3 coding DNA: TGTGCCAGCACCCAAAATCTAGCGATCAATGAGCAGTTCTTC.

The chain has TRBV11-2 and TRBJ1-5, with TRBD1 matching over 9 bases. V was pared by 1 base and J by 4 bases, with 2 bases of the junction left unmatched. CDR3 length: 15 residues. From germline, CDR1 is SGHAT and CDR2 FQNNGV. The DNA for the CDR3 is TGTGCCAGCAGCTTAGGCGGGACAGGGAATCAGCCCCAGCATTTT. Translated: CASSLGGTGNQPQHF.

The V call is TRBV5-1, the J call TRBJ2-1; 16 nucleotides line up with TRBD2. The CDR3 length is 17 residues. V shed 4 bases and J 10 bases; nucleotides not matched to a gene: 11. Per the germline V gene, CDR1 is SGHRS and CDR2 is YFSETQ. The CDR3 sequence is CASSPGTSGGALGEQFF. The CDR3 nucleotides are TGCGCCAGCAGCCCCGGGACTAGCGGGGGGGCCCTGGGCGAGCAGTTCTTC.

The genes are TRBV6-5 and TRBJ2-3, with TRBD1 matching over 9 bases. V trimming: 3 bases; J trimming: 8 bases; junction bases outside the gene matches: 9. CDR1 and CDR2 (germline): MNHEY, SVGAGI. The CDR3 covers 15 residues. The DNA of the CDR3 is TGTGCCAGCAGTTATACCTCCACACAGGGGGCTACGCAGTATTTT. It specifies CASSYTSTQGATQYF.

A few counts support this clone. CDR3 amino acids: CASRGDKRGADTQYF. The DNA for the CDR3 is TGCGCCAGCAGAGGGGACAAGCGGGGGGCGGATACGCAGTATTTT. The chain combines TRBV10-1 with TRBJ2-3, with 9 bases identical to TRBD2. The CDR3 extends over 15 amino acids. Trimming removed 6 bases from V and 6 bases from J; junction bases left unmatched: 10. Germline CDR1 WNHNN, CDR2 SYGVQD (reference sequence).

This clone was recorded once. The chain links TRBV18 to TRBJ1-5; 7 nucleotides agree with TRBD1. Germline V gene sequence: CDR1 KGHSH, CDR2 LQKENI. The CDR3 sequence is 20 residues long. Trimming removed 2 bases from V and 0 bases from J; junction bases left unmatched: 16. As DNA, the CDR3 is TGTGCCAGCTCACCAGATAAGGGACAGACTTGGGGGAATAGCAATCAGCCCCAGCATTTT. Protein sequence: CASSPDKGQTWGNSNQPQHF.

This clone was observed a single time. The chain recombines TRBV6-2 or TRBV6-3 with TRBJ2-1; 10 nucleotides match TRBD2. Looked up from germline, CDR1 is MNHEY and CDR2 is SVGEGT. The J segment lost 7 bases and the V segment lost 3 bases, leaving 9 bases of the junction unmatched. The CDR3 sequence is 16 residues long. CDR3 loop: CASSYRSAGGPNEQFF. The CDR3 nucleotides read TGTGCCAGCAGTTATCGGTCAGCGGGGGGGCCGAATGAGCAGTTCTTC.

The rearrangement joins TRBV10-3 to TRBJ1-2; no firm D call. Germline values: CDR1 ENHRY, CDR2 SYGVKD. V was shortened by 8 bases and J by 2 bases, with 9 bases between the two germline ends. The CDR3 length is 12 residues. The CDR3 coding sequence is TGTGCCATCGGAACGGAGAACTATGGCTACACCTTC. This codes for CAIGTENYGYTF.

This clone was seen a few times. The rearrangement uses TRBV28 and TRBJ1-5; no definite D call. The V gene's germline CDR1 is MDHEN and CDR2 SYDVKM. The length of the CDR3 is 12 residues. Deletions cut 7 bases from V and 7 bases from J, with 11 bases between. CDR3 nucleotides: TGTGCCAGCATGCAGGCAGGCCAGCCCCAGCATTTT. Its translation is CASMQAGQPQHF.

The chain is built from TRBV29-1 and TRBJ2-3; D is possibly TRBD2 (5 bases). Germline V gene sequence: CDR1 SQVTM, CDR2 ANQGSEA. V lost 7 bases and J lost 1, with 15 bases in between. This CDR3 is 14 amino acids long. The CDR3 sequence is CSGSSSRGTDTQYF. CDR3 DNA: TGCAGCGGCTCCTCTTCGAGGGGCACAGATACGCAGTATTTT.

The chain joins TRBV28 to TRBJ1-2, with 7 bases identical to TRBD1. CDR1 is MDHEN, CDR2 SYDVKM, per germline. Trimming at V came to 5 bases and at J to 4 bases, leaving 10 bases not matched to a gene. The CDR3 is 15 residues long. The CDR3 sequence: CASSPSDRDGYGYTF. Written as DNA, the CDR3 is TGTGCCAGCAGTCCATCAGACAGGGACGGCTATGGCTACACCTTC.